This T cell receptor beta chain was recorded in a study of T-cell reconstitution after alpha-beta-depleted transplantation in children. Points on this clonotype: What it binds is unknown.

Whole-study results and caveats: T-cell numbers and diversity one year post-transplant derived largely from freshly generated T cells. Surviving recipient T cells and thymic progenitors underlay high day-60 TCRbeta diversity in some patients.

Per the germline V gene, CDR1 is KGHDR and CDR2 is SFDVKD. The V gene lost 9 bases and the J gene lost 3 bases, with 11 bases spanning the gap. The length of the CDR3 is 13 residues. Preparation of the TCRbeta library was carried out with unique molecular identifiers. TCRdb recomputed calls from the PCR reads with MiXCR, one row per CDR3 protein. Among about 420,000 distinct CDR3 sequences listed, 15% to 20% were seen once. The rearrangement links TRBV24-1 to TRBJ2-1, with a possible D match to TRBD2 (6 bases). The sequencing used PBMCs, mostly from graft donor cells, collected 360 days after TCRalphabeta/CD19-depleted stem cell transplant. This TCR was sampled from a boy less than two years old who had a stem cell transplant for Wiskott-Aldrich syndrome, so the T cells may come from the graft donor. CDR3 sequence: CATDAGLYNEQFF. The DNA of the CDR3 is TGTGCCACCGACGCGGGGCTCTACAATGAGCAGTTCTTC.